The T cell receptor (beta chain) under discussion was sequenced for a study of T cells after yellow fever vaccination. Whole-study findings and limits: Most clones from primary vaccination were detected again post-booster (just over 95% CD4, about 88% CD8). The secondary response was weaker, and its peak arrived faster, on day 5 versus 15.

As concerns this clonotype: Its antigen is currently unknown.

Germline V CDR1 and CDR2: SGHRS, YFSETQ. Germline trimming cut 4 bases from V and 9 bases from J; bases unmatched to any gene: 12. This CDR3 has 15 residues. Conversion of TCR transcripts into cDNA relied on 5'RACE template switching, which added a universal primer site and UMIs. TCRdb re-called the 5' RACE reads with MiXCR, one entry per CDR3 protein. This table holds 620,000 or so distinct CDR3 sequences, roughly a sixth found once. The sequencing here drew on PBMCs, taken 5 to 6 days after the first yellow fever vaccination. The rearrangement uses TRBV5-1 and TRBJ1-5, with 8 bases identical to TRBD1. This sequence originates from a man aged 18-30 years who received the YFV17D yellow fever vaccine. The CDR3 spells CASSPDGQGQGPQHF. In DNA form, the CDR3 reads TGCGCCAGCAGCCCGGACGGACAGGGCCAAGGGCCCCAGCATTTT.